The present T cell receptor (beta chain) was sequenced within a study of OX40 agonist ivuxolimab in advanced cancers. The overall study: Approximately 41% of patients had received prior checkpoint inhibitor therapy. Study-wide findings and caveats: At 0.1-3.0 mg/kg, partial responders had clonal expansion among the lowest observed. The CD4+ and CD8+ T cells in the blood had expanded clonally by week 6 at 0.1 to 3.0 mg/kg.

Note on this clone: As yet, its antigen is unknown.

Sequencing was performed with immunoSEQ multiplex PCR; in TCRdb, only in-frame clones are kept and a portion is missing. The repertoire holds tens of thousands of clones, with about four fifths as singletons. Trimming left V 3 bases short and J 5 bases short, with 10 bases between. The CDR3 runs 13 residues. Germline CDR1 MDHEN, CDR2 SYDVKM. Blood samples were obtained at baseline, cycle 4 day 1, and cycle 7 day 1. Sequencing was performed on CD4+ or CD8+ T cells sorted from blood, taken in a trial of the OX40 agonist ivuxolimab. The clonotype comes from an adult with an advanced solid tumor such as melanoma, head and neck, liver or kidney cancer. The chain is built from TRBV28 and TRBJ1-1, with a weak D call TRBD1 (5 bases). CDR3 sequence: CASSFGGGTEAFF. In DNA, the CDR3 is TGTGCCAGCAGTTTCGGTGGGGGGACTGAAGCTTTCTTT. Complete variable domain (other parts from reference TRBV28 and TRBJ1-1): DVKVTQSSRYLVKRTGEKVFLECVQDMDHENMFWYRQDPGLGLRLIYFSYDVKMKEKGDIPEGYSVSREKKERFSLILESASTNQTSMYLCASSFGGGTEAFFGQGTRLTVV.